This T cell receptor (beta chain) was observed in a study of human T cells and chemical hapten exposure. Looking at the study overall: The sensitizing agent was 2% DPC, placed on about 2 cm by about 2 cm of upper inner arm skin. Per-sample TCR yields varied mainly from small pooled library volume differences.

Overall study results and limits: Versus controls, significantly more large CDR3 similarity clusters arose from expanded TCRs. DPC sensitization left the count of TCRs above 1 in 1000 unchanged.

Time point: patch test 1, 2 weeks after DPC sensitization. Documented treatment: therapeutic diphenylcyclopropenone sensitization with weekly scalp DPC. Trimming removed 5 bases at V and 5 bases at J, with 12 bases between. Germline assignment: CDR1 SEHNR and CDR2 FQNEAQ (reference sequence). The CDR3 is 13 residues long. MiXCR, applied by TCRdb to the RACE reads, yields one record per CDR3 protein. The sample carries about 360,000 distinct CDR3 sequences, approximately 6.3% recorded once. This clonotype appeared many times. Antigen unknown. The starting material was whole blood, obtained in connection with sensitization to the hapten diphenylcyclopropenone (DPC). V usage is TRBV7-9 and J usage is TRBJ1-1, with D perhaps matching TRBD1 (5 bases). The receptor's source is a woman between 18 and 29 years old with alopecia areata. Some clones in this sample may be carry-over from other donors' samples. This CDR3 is CASSLQGGTEAFF. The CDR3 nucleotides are TGTGCCAGCAGCCTCCAGGGAGGGACTGAAGCTTTCTTT.